Below are 8 T cell receptor beta chains sequenced from a single sample in a study of blood T cell repertoires in COVID-19. Repertoires were generated with immunoSEQ multiplex PCR, while TCRdb's copy carries only in-frame clones and drops some. The data hold a few hundred thousand clones, with approximately 86% observed a single time. Sequences were obtained from peripheral blood. These receptors were collected from an older man with acute or convalescent COVID-19.

The chain combines TRBV9 with TRBJ2-1, with 8 bases identical to TRBD2. This CDR3 is 16 amino acids long. V trimming: 0 bases; J trimming: 2 bases; junction bases outside the gene matches: 4. Germline V gene sequence: CDR1 SGDLS, CDR2 YYNGEE. CDR3 sequence reads: CASSVASGSAYNEQFF. CDR3 bases: TGTGCCAGCAGCGTAGCTAGCGGGTCTGCCTACAATGAGCAGTTCTTC.

This sequence joins TRBV5-5 and TRBJ1-4; the match to TRBD1 covers 9 bases. Germline V gene lookup returns CDR1 SGHKS and CDR2 YYEKEE (reference sequence). Trimming removed 3 bases from V and 8 bases from J; junction bases left unmatched: 5. The CDR3 totals 14 residues. The CDR3 DNA is TGTGCCAGCAGCTCGGACAGGGGAACGGAAAAACTGTTTTTT. This sequence encodes CASSSDRGTEKLFF.

The genes are TRBV11-1 and TRBJ2-7, with 7 bases fitting TRBD1. J gave up 3 bases and V 5 bases, and 7 bases lay outside the gene matches. The CDR3 runs to 14 residues. Per germline, CDR1 SGHAT and CDR2 FQDESV (reference sequence). The CDR3, as DNA: TGTGCCAGCAGCATTGGACAGGCCTTCTACGAGCAGTACTTC. It translates to CASSIGQAFYEQYF.

This clone was detected many times. The chain combines TRBV3-1 (or the pseudogene TRBV3-2) with TRBJ2-1; D is ambiguous. The ends were cut back, 4 bases at V and 5 bases at J, with 12 bases in the middle. This CDR3 has 14 amino acids. Germline V gene data show CDR1 as LGHDT and CDR2 as YNNKEL (reference sequence). This CDR3 is CASSPPVRNNEQFF. The CDR3, as DNA: TGTGCCAGCAGCCCCCCCGTCAGAAACAATGAGCAGTTCTTC.

The chain couples TRBV7-2 to TRBJ1-6; no firm D call. The germline gives CDR1 SGHTA, CDR2 FQGNSA. Trimming removed 4 bases at V and 15 bases at J, with 19 bases between. The CDR3 loop spans 14 amino acids. This chain's CDR3 is CASSSPGRVGILHF. For the CDR3, the DNA is TGTGCCAGCAGCTCTCCGGGGAGGGTTGGAATCCTCCACTTT.

The V and J genes are TRBV19 and TRBJ1-5, with D unclear. With 5 bases removed from V and 0 bases from J, the gap between germline ends came to 14 bases. CDR1 LNHDA and CDR2 SQIVND come from the germline V gene (reference sequence). The CDR3 contains 16 residues. CDR3 in amino acids: CASSPYTGSSNQPQHF. The DNA of the CDR3 is TGTGCCAGTAGTCCCTATACGGGGAGTAGCAATCAGCCCCAGCATTTT.

This chain uses TRBV10-3 with TRBJ1-5, with 7 bases aligning to TRBD1. This CDR3 comprises 13 residues. Per the germline V gene, CDR1 is ENHRY and CDR2 is SYGVKD. V shed 7 bases and J 4 bases; nucleotides not matched to a gene: 4. The CDR3: CAITRDSNQPQHF. The CDR3 DNA is TGTGCCATCACCCGGGACAGTAATCAGCCCCAGCATTTT.

This rearrangement joins TRBV5-4 to TRBJ2-1; TRBD2 agrees at 8 bases. The CDR3 covers 15 residues. In germline, CDR1 is SGHNT, CDR2 YYREEE (reference sequence). V lost 0 bases, J lost 6 bases, and 5 bases stayed unmatched. For the CDR3, the DNA is TGTGCCAGCAGCTTGGGCGGGAGGCCCTCCAATGAGCAGTTCTTC. Its translation is CASSLGGRPSNEQFF.